The 9 T cell receptor beta chains listed next were all sequenced from one sample in a study of CD8 T cells in Susac syndrome. With random hexamers, roughly 0.45 to 1 ug RNA was reverse transcribed. TCRdb processed the immunoSEQ multiplex PCR reads anew with MiXCR; each CDR3 protein has one entry. This repertoire shows around 300,000 distinct CDR3 sequences, approximately 91% found once; its top ten account for under 0.2%. Sequencing input: CD8+ T cells from PBMCs. The receptors shown here come from a human donor with multiple sclerosis.

The chain uses TRBV19 and TRBJ1-4; D is ambiguous. The CDR3 has 14 residues. Per the germline V gene, CDR1 is LNHDA and CDR2 is SQIVND (reference sequence). Trimming removed 7 bases from V and 7 bases from J, with 16 bases in between. The CDR3 loop reads CASTHRKASEKLFF. The DNA of the CDR3 is TGTGCCAGTACCCACAGAAAGGCGAGTGAAAAACTGTTTTTT.

V gene TRBV24-1 combines with J gene TRBJ1-1; D is uncertain. Between the trimmed V and J ends, which lost 10 bases and 3 bases, there was a span of 14 bases. The germline V gene has CDR1 KGHDR and CDR2 SFDVKD. CDR3 length: 13 amino acids. CDR3 DNA: TGTGCCACGAAAGGTTACGGGGACACTGAAGCTTTCTTT. This codes for CATKGYGDTEAFF.

The chain joins TRBV7-8 to TRBJ2-7; D is possibly TRBD2 (5 bases). This CDR3 is 11 amino acids long. Between the trimmed V and J ends, which lost 5 bases and 5 bases, there was a span of 7 bases. Germline values: CDR1 SGHVS, CDR2 FQNEAQ. CDR3 in amino acids: CASSPADEQYF. The CDR3 nucleotides read TGTGCCAGCAGCCCAGCGGACGAGCAGTACTTC.

The rearrangement joins TRBV6-1 to TRBJ1-5, with unresolved D. This CDR3 contains 14 residues. Germline V gives CDR1 MNHNS, CDR2 SASEGT. V was shortened by 6 bases and J by 0 bases, with 9 bases between the two germline ends. In DNA form, the CDR3 reads TGTGCCAGCAGCCAGCCGTATAGCAATCAGCCCCAGCATTTT. This translates into CASSQPYSNQPQHF.

The chain carries TRBV4-3 and TRBJ2-5; possibly TRBD1 or TRBD2 for D (5 bases each). Germline V CDR1 and CDR2: LGHNA, YSLEER. V dropped 1 base and J dropped 1 base, with 13 bases sitting between them. The CDR3 contains 16 residues. CDR3 residues: CASSQVLGVLQETQYF. The CDR3 nucleotides read TGCGCCAGCAGCCAAGTCTTGGGGGTACTCCAAGAGACCCAGTACTTC.

The J gene is TRBJ2-1, the V gene TRBV5-8; perhaps TRBD2 as D (5 bases). Germline CDR1 reads SGHTS; CDR2 reads YDEGEE. V was shortened by 1 base and J by 3 bases, with 8 bases between the two germline ends. This CDR3 contains 14 residues. The CDR3 DNA reads as TGTGCCAGCAGCTTGCCCGGGATCTACAATGAGCAGTTCTTC. It translates to CASSLPGIYNEQFF.

V and J are TRBV27 and TRBJ2-7, with D unresolved. V was cut by 4 bases and J by 4 bases, with 11 bases left in between. The germline gives CDR1 MNHEY, CDR2 SMNVEV (reference sequence). The CDR3 is made up of 13 amino acids. CDR3 protein: CASSWAPNYEQYF. CDR3 coding DNA: TGTGCCAGCAGTTGGGCCCCCAATTACGAGCAGTACTTC.

The V call is TRBV2, the J call TRBJ2-7; TRBD1 or TRBD2 may be the D gene (5 bases each). The CDR3 runs to 13 residues. V lost 6 bases and J 5 bases, leaving 14 bases between the germline ends. The germline V gene has CDR1 SNHLY and CDR2 FYNNEI. The CDR3: CASRPGLMDEQYF. CDR3 DNA sequence: TGTGCCAGCAGACCGGGGCTTATGGACGAGCAGTACTTC.

The J gene is TRBJ2-7, the V gene TRBV28; TRBD1 is a possible D gene (6 bases). The CDR3 is 15 amino acids. Trimming stripped 5 bases from V and 7 bases from J, with 21 bases between. Germline-derived CDR1 and CDR2 are MDHEN and SYDVKM. CDR3 sequence reads: CASSGSQGYGVEQYF. The DNA of the CDR3 is TGTGCCAGCAGTGGATCCCAGGGGTACGGAGTTGAGCAGTACTTC.